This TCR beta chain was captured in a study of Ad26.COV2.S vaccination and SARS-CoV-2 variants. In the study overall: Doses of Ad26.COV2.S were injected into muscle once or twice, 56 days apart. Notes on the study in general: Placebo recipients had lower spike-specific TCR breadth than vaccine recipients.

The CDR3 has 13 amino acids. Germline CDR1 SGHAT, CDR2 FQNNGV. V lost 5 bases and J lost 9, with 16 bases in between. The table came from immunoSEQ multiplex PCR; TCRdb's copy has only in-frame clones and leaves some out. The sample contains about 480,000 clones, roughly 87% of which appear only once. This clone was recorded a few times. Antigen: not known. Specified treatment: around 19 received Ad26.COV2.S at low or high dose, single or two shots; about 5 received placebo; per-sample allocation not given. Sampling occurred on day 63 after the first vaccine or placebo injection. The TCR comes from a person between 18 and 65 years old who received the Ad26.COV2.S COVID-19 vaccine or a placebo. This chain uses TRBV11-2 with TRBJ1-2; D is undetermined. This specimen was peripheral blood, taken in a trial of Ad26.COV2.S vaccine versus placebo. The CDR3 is CASSPIGMGSYTF. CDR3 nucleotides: TGTGCCAGCAGCCCGATAGGGATGGGAAGCTACACCTTC.